This T cell receptor (beta chain) was identified during a study of cytomegalovirus exposure and HLA in healthy donors. Findings and limits, study-wide: Productive rates of about 87% or about 30% were seen for most TCR beta V segments in an earlier analysis.

This clone turned up a few times. What it recognizes is unknown. In the PCR, 60 Vbeta and 13 Jbeta primers were used. Measured with immunoSEQ multiplex PCR; TCRdb has only the in-frame clones, and not every one. The repertoire holds some 250,000 clones, with 82% as singletons. The CDR3 sequence is 13 residues long. Trimming removed 4 bases from V and 4 bases from J, with 8 bases in between. The germline CDR1 and CDR2 sequences are SGHAT and FQNNGV. The TCR comes from a woman between 35 and 50 years old in good health and CMV-seropositive. The chain employs TRBV11-2 and TRBJ2-1, with D perhaps TRBD1 (5 bases). The sequencing input was PBMCs. The CDR3 spells CASSSDRYNEQFF. The CDR3 DNA is TGTGCCAGCAGCTCCGACAGATACAATGAGCAGTTCTTC.